This T cell receptor beta chain came from a study of blood T cell repertoires in COVID-19. Across the study: Acute-phase and convalescent COVID-19 samples originated in the United States, Italy and Spain. Nucleic acid was either cDNA or gDNA, and it came from T cells, B-cell-depleted T cells, or PBMCs.

The CDR3 is made up of 15 amino acids. Germline loops: CDR1 MNHEY, CDR2 SVGAGI. V was trimmed by 7 bases and J by 0 bases, leaving 13 bases between them. As handled by the study authors: Scientists estimated how many nucleated cells there were by amplifying reference gene primers. The table came from immunoSEQ multiplex PCR; TCRdb's copy has only in-frame clones and leaves some out. That table furnishes V, J and clone size, whereas the DNA furnished D and trimming. The sample contains over 200,000 clones, 86% of which appear only once. The specimen was peripheral blood. This receptor was identified in a woman aged 25 to 39 who had recovered from COVID-19. The genes are TRBV6-5 and TRBJ1-5, with D perhaps matching TRBD1 (6 bases). The CDR3 sequence: CASKIRQDSNQPQHF. The DNA of the CDR3 is TGTGCCAGCAAAATACGACAGGATAGCAATCAGCCCCAGCATTTT.